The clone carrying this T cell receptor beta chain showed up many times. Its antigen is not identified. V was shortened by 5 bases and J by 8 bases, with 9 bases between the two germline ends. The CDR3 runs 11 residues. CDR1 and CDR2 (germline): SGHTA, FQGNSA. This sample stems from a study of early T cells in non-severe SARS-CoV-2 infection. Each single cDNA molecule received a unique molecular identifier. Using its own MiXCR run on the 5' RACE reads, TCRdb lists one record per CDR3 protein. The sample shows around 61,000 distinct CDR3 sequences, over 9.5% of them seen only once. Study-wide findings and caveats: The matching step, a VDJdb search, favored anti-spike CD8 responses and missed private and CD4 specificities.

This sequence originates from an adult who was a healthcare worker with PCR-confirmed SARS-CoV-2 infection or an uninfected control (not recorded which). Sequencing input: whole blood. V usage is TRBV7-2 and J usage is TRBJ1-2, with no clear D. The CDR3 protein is CASSPSSGYTF. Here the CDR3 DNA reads TGTGCCAGCAGCCCATCGTCAGGCTACACCTTC.